This section outlines one T cell receptor (beta chain) sequence together with its context. The data were taken from a study of control samples from healthy donors and cancer patients. This table comes from immunoSEQ multiplex PCR, and its TCRdb copy is limited to in-frame clones, with some not included. There are 60,000 to 65,000 clones in the sample; almost 85% occur only once, and over 4.5% lies in the top ten. The germline V and J ends were trimmed by 7 bases and 1 base, with 15 bases remaining between them. Germline assignment: CDR1 GTSNPN and CDR2 SVGIG (reference sequence). The CDR3 runs to 14 residues.

This chain links TRBV30 with TRBJ2-3; either TRBD1 or TRBD2 may fit D (6 bases each). The TCR originated in a man aged 35 to 55 in good health. The specimen was blood. The CDR3 spells CASKGGLGTDTQYF. For the CDR3, the DNA is TGTGCCTCGAAGGGGGGCCTTGGCACAGATACGCAGTATTTT.